A single sample gave rise to the 30 T cell receptor beta chains below, sequenced in a study of OX40 agonist ivuxolimab in advanced cancers. TCRdb's copy holds only in-frame clones and misses some; the assay was immunoSEQ multiplex PCR. The sample shows 99,000 or so clones, 90% to 96% of them seen only once. The material sequenced was CD4+ or CD8+ T cells sorted from blood, taken in a trial of the OX40 agonist ivuxolimab. Every receptor here comes from an adult with an advanced solid tumor such as melanoma, head and neck, liver or kidney cancer.

The rearrangement uses TRBV11-2 and TRBJ2-1; D might be TRBD2 (6 bases). This CDR3 comprises 18 residues. CDR1 SGHAT and CDR2 FQNNGV come from the germline V gene. The V and J ends lost 0 bases and 2 bases respectively, with 17 bases between them. CDR3 protein: CASSLDEVWEATYNEQFF. The CDR3 DNA sequence: TGTGCCAGCAGCTTAGACGAAGTGTGGGAGGCTACCTACAATGAGCAGTTCTTC.

A note on this clone: The same CDR3 is also encoded by other DNA sequences in this sample. V gene TRBV7-9 combines with J gene TRBJ2-5; the D call may be TRBD1 or TRBD2 (6 bases each). This CDR3 region has 15 residues. Trimming cost V 3 bases and J 5 bases, with 16 bases left between them. Germline CDR1 SEHNR, CDR2 FQNEAQ (reference sequence). CDR3 sequence (DNA): TGTGCCAGCAGCTTGGCAGCCCGGGGGCAGGAGACCCAGTACTTC. Its translation is CASSLAARGQETQYF.

This clone was picked up a small number of times. The chain couples TRBV29-1 to TRBJ1-1; maybe TRBD1 (5 bases). CDR1 SQVTM and CDR2 ANQGSEA come from the germline V gene. The CDR3 covers 11 residues. Trimming took 5 bases from V and 4 from J, leaving 8 bases between them. The CDR3 coding sequence is TGCAGCGTTCCCCAGGGCACTGAAGCTTTCTTT. Amino acids: CSVPQGTEAFF.

The chain employs TRBV5-8 and TRBJ1-3; 9 nucleotides line up with TRBD1. V lost 4 bases to trimming and J lost 3 bases; unmatched junction nucleotides: 14. The CDR3 has 18 amino acids. Germline CDR1 reads SGHTS; CDR2 reads YDEGEE. Here the CDR3 reads CASSGTGVGTGFGNTIYF. The CDR3 DNA reads as TGTGCCAGCAGCGGAACCGGAGTTGGGACAGGGTTTGGAAACACCATATATTTT.

The chain employs TRBV27 and TRBJ2-2, with 10 bases that match TRBD2. The V segment lost 3 bases and the J segment 4 bases; nucleotides outside the gene matches: 11. Germline CDR1 is MNHEY and CDR2 is SMNVEV (reference sequence). This CDR3 has 18 amino acids. CDR3 protein: CASSFPPTSGVITGELFF. CDR3 nucleotide sequence: TGTGCCAGCAGTTTCCCCCCCACTAGCGGGGTAATCACCGGGGAGCTGTTTTTT.

This chain uses TRBV4-1 with TRBJ2-5; D not resolved. Germline loops: CDR1 MGHRA, CDR2 YSYEKL. The CDR3 length is 13 residues. V was trimmed by 2 bases and J by 0 bases, leaving 4 bases between them. In nucleotides, the CDR3 is TGCGCCAGCAGCCAAACAAACCAAGAGACCCAGTACTTC. This sequence encodes CASSQTNQETQYF.

The gene calls are TRBV7-9 and TRBJ2-7, with D perhaps matching TRBD1 (6 bases). The germline CDR1 and CDR2 sequences are SEHNR and FQNEAQ (reference sequence). CDR3 length: 12 residues. V shed 5 bases and J shed 7 bases, with 12 bases lying between them. The CDR3 DNA reads as TGTGCCAGCAGCCCGCCCACAGGGGAGCAGTACTTC. Translation gives CASSPPTGEQYF.

The chain uses TRBV11-2 and TRBJ2-7; D gene uncertain. The CDR3 consists of 13 residues. Germline V gene lookup returns CDR1 SGHAT and CDR2 FQNNGV. V was shortened by 5 bases and J by 1 base, with 9 bases between the two germline ends. CDR3 region: CASSPTASYEQYF. DNA for the CDR3: TGTGCCAGCAGCCCGACTGCTTCCTACGAGCAGTACTTC.

The chain recombines TRBV27 with TRBJ2-3, with TRBD2 matching over 9 bases. Germline CDR1 and CDR2: MNHEY and SMNVEV (reference sequence). J was trimmed by 7 bases and V by 9 bases; bases with no gene match: 14. This CDR3 has 15 amino acids. CDR3 sequence: CARESSGSSWNTQYF. DNA of the CDR3: TGTGCCAGGGAAAGTAGCGGGAGTTCGTGGAATACGCAGTATTTT.

The chain uses TRBV5-6 and TRBJ2-7, with unresolved D. V lost 4 bases and J lost 0, with 14 bases in between. The CDR3 loop spans 15 amino acids. Germline loops: CDR1 SGHDT, CDR2 YYEEEE. CDR3 region: CASSPDFPSSYEQYF. In DNA form, the CDR3 reads TGTGCCAGCAGCCCCGACTTCCCGAGCTCCTACGAGCAGTACTTC. Using reference TRBV5-6 and TRBJ2-7 for the parts outside the CDR3, the full variable domain is DAGVTQSPTHLIKTRGQQVTLRCSPKSGHDTVSWYQQALGQGPQFIFQYYEEEERQRGNFPDRFSGHQFPNYSSELNVNALLLGDSALYLCASSPDFPSSYEQYFGPGTRLTVT.

V and J are TRBV10-2 and TRBJ2-2, with 11 bases identical to TRBD2. J lost 6 bases, V lost 5 bases, and 5 bases had no gene match. The CDR3 is 15 amino acids. Germline V gene data show CDR1 as WSHSY and CDR2 as SAAADI. DNA of the CDR3: TGCGCCAGCAGTCTAGCGGGGGGCGGCTCCGGGGAGCTGTTTTTT. Its translation is CASSLAGGGSGELFF.

The chain is built from TRBV28 and TRBJ2-7; TRBD1 is a possible D gene (5 bases). CDR1 is MDHEN, CDR2 SYDVKM, per germline. The CDR3 consists of 14 residues. V was cut by 1 base and J by 0 bases, with 7 bases left in between. CDR3 coding DNA: TGTGCCAGCAGTTTATATGGGGCCTCCTACGAGCAGTACTTC. Its translation is CASSLYGASYEQYF. Full variable domain (missing parts from reference TRBV28 and TRBJ2-7): DVKVTQSSRYLVKRTGEKVFLECVQDMDHENMFWYRQDPGLGLRLIYFSYDVKMKEKGDIPEGYSVSREKKERFSLILESASTNQTSMYLCASSLYGASYEQYFGPGTRLTVT.

The V call is TRBV21-1, the J call TRBJ2-7. TRBV21-1 is a documented pseudogene. The CDR3 length is 16 residues. CDR3 sequence (DNA): TGTGCCAGCAGCAAAGTCCCCTCAGGGACCTCCTACGAGCAGTACTTC. Protein product: CASSKVPSGTSYEQYF.

The rearrangement links TRBV18 to TRBJ1-3, with 12 bases that match TRBD1. The V segment lost 2 bases and the J segment 3 bases; nucleotides outside the gene matches: 5. The length of the CDR3 is 17 residues. Per the germline V gene, CDR1 is KGHSH and CDR2 is LQKENI. In DNA, the CDR3 is TGTGCCAGCTCACCAGAGGGACAGGGGGCGTTTGGAAACACCATATATTTT. Its translation is CASSPEGQGAFGNTIYF.

V usage is TRBV7-6 and J usage is TRBJ2-1, with a possible D match to TRBD2 (5 bases). CDR1 is SGHVS, CDR2 FNYEAQ, per germline. This CDR3 contains 15 residues. Between the trimmed V and J ends, which lost 2 bases and 0 bases, there was a span of 8 bases. CDR3 sequence (DNA): TGTGCCAGCAGCTTACCGGGGATCTCCTACAATGAGCAGTTCTTC. Its translation: CASSLPGISYNEQFF. Supplemented by reference TRBV7-6 and TRBJ2-1, the full variable domain reads GAGVSQSPRYKVTKRGQDVALRCDPISGHVSLYWYRQALGQGPEFLTYFNYEAQQDKSGLPNDRFSAERPEGSISTLTIQRTEQRDSAMYRCASSLPGISYNEQFFGPGTRLTVL.

This chain links TRBV5-4 with TRBJ2-7, with 13 bases aligning to TRBD2. V shed 4 bases, J shed 7 bases, and the junction held 5 bases outside the gene matches. The CDR3 covers 14 residues. Germline V gene lookup returns CDR1 SGHNT and CDR2 YYREEE (reference sequence). The CDR3 region is CASSPGLAGREQYF. In DNA form, the CDR3 reads TGTGCCAGCAGCCCGGGACTAGCGGGACGTGAGCAGTACTTC.

The chain links TRBV29-1 to TRBJ1-2; D is unclear. CDR3 length: 14 amino acids. CDR1 and CDR2 from the germline V gene are SQVTM and ANQGSEA. V was cut by 1 base and J by 4 bases, with 13 bases left in between. In nucleotides, the CDR3 is TGCAGCGTTGAAGGTCTGGGATTTAGCTATGGCTACACCTTC. Translated: CSVEGLGFSYGYTF.

The chain couples TRBV5-6 to TRBJ2-1; TRBD1 agrees at 9 bases. V lost 3 bases, J lost 7 bases, and 11 bases stayed unmatched. Looked up from germline, CDR1 is SGHDT and CDR2 is YYEEEE. The CDR3 sequence is 16 residues long. The CDR3 protein is CASSWIPGQGGNEQFF. CDR3 nucleotide sequence: TGTGCCAGCAGCTGGATTCCGGGACAGGGTGGGAATGAGCAGTTCTTC.

This chain uses TRBV6-5 with TRBJ2-7; D is undetermined. This CDR3 region has 13 residues. Germline V CDR1 and CDR2: MNHEY, SVGAGI. Trimming shortened V by 5 bases and J by 5 bases, and 13 bases separated the two germline ends. Written as DNA, the CDR3 is TGTGCCAGCAGTCCCTCCCGAAAGGACGAGCAGTACTTC. It codes for CASSPSRKDEQYF.

The V gene is TRBV27, the J gene TRBJ2-1, with TRBD1 identical over 9 bases. Germline V lookup: CDR1 MNHEY, CDR2 SMNVEV (reference sequence). There are 16 residues in the CDR3. The V and J ends lost 1 base and 8 bases, in that order; junction bases with no gene match: 9. CDR3 protein: CASSLYTGGPLDEQFF. The CDR3 DNA reads TGTGCCAGCAGTTTATATACAGGGGGCCCTCTCGATGAGCAGTTCTTC.

Worth noting for this clone: This sample includes further DNA sequences coding for the same CDR3. Here the CDR3 DNA reads TGTGCCAGCAGCCAACAGGGGAGCTCCTACAATGAGCAGTTCTTC. Its protein is CASSQQGSSYNEQFF. This chain joins TRBV14 and TRBJ2-1; weak D call: TRBD1 (6 bases). The V end lost 2 bases, the J end lost 0 bases, and 8 bases lay between the germline ends. The CDR3 has 15 amino acids. Germline-derived CDR1 and CDR2 are SGHDN and FVKESK.

The chain's CDR3 is CASSPSGTHYTF. The DNA for the CDR3 is TGTGCCAGCAGTCCATCGGGGACCCACTACACCTTC. The chain has TRBV27 and TRBJ1-2, with D perhaps TRBD1 (5 bases). The CDR3 totals 12 residues. Trimming pared 5 bases from V and 10 bases from J, leaving 14 bases between. From germline, CDR1 is MNHEY and CDR2 SMNVEV (reference sequence).

The chain is built from TRBV4-1 and TRBJ2-7; possible D gene TRBD1, 5 bases. Germline V lookup: CDR1 MGHRA, CDR2 YSYEKL. CDR3 length: 16 amino acids. V lost 0 bases to trimming and J lost 4 bases, with 16 bases between them. The CDR3 here is CASSQDADTDFYEQYF. The DNA of the CDR3 is TGCGCCAGCAGCCAAGACGCGGACACGGATTTTTACGAGCAGTACTTC.

V is TRBV5-5 and J is TRBJ1-4; 7 nucleotides match TRBD1. Trimming took 6 bases from V and 4 from J; bases not matched to a gene: 3. This CDR3 is 13 amino acids long. Per the germline V gene, CDR1 is SGHKS and CDR2 is YYEKEE (reference sequence). The CDR3 loop reads CASNRGYNEKLFF. As DNA, the CDR3 is TGTGCCAGCAACAGGGGTTATAATGAAAAACTGTTTTTT.

This chain connects TRBV7-2 to TRBJ2-3; TRBD2 might be the D (5 bases). The CDR3 totals 16 residues. V gave up 1 base and J gave up 1 base, with 12 bases separating them. The germline V gene has CDR1 SGHTA and CDR2 FQGNSA. The CDR3 DNA is TGTGCCAGCAGCTTAGAAGCTAGCTGGGGCACAGATACGCAGTATTTT. Translation gives CASSLEASWGTDTQYF.

This chain joins TRBV25-1 and TRBJ2-5; 10 bases match TRBD1. Germline loops: CDR1 MGHDK, CDR2 SYGVNS. CDR3 length: 18 amino acids. V lost 0 bases to trimming and J lost 1 base; unmatched junction nucleotides: 8. CDR3 protein: CASSEYIPGQGGQETQYF. The CDR3 region has the DNA TGTGCCAGCAGTGAATATATCCCCGGACAGGGGGGCCAAGAGACCCAGTACTTC.

Here the CDR3 reads CASSQDGRSYNEQFF. The DNA of the CDR3 is TGCGCCAGCAGCCAAGATGGGCGGAGCTACAATGAGCAGTTCTTC. V is TRBV4-3 and J is TRBJ2-1; D is unresolved. The CDR3 contains 15 residues. V was trimmed by 0 bases and J by 3 bases, leaving 9 bases between them. Germline loops: CDR1 LGHNA, CDR2 YSLEER.

The V and J genes are TRBV5-6 and TRBJ2-7; 12 bases align to TRBD2. Germline CDR1 is SGHDT and CDR2 is YYEEEE. V lost 3 bases and J lost 7; bases outside the gene matches: 14. CDR3 size: 17 residues. The CDR3 DNA sequence: TGTGCCAGCAGCTCAGGGGAAGTACTAGCGGGGGGTCGGGAGCAGTACTTC. It specifies CASSSGEVLAGGREQYF.

The chain joins TRBV27 to TRBJ2-7; 9 bases align to TRBD1. The CDR3 is made up of 15 amino acids. V was clipped by 2 bases and J by 9 bases; unmatched bases: 11. The germline V gene encodes CDR1 MNHEY and CDR2 SMNVEV (reference sequence). The chain's CDR3 is CASSLGPGTGNGQYF. The CDR3 DNA sequence: TGTGCCAGCAGTTTAGGCCCCGGGACAGGGAACGGGCAGTACTTC.

The J gene is TRBJ1-1, the V gene TRBV7-6; no reliable D call. The germline V and J ends were trimmed by 3 bases and 3 bases, with 8 bases remaining between them. CDR1 is SGHVS and CDR2 is FNYEAQ in the germline V gene. This CDR3 has 13 residues. CDR3 protein: CASSLTGHTEAFF. CDR3 bases: TGTGCCAGCAGCTTGACGGGTCACACTGAAGCTTTCTTT. Looking up the rest from reference TRBV7-6 and TRBJ1-1 gives the full variable domain: GAGVSQSPRYKVTKRGQDVALRCDPISGHVSLYWYRQALGQGPEFLTYFNYEAQQDKSGLPNDRFSAERPEGSISTLTIQRTEQRDSAMYRCASSLTGHTEAFFGQGTRLTVV.